These T cell receptor beta chains were read from a single sample in a study of control samples from healthy donors and cancer patients. Repertoires were generated with immunoSEQ multiplex PCR, while TCRdb's copy carries only in-frame clones and drops some. Of fewer than 95,000 clones in the sample, under 90% were seen once. The sample consisted of blood. Receptor source: a middle-aged woman in good health. Both conserved end residues are part of each CDR3. The D gene is left open where the match is weak. Expanded clones are given a class, and other clones once, few, many or no size at all.

v_gene: TRBV7-2
d_gene: .
abundance: few
j_gene: TRBJ1-5
CDR3aa: CASSLQNQPQHF
CDR3nt: TGTGCCAGCAGCTTACAGAATCAGCCCCAGCATTTT

v_gene: TRBV5-4
d_gene: TRBD2
abundance: .
j_gene: TRBJ2-1
CDR3aa: CASSYSGGLSYNEQFF
CDR3nt: TGTGCCAGCAGCTATAGCGGGGGCCTCTCCTACAATGAGCAGTTCTTC

v_gene: TRBV5-1
d_gene: .
abundance: .
j_gene: TRBJ2-3
CDR3aa: CASSLGAERDTQYF
CDR3nt: TGCGCCAGCAGCCTAGGCGCGGAAAGGGATACGCAGTATTTT

v_gene: TRBV5-1
d_gene: TRBD2
abundance: few
j_gene: TRBJ2-3
CDR3aa: CASSWGGDTDTQYF
CDR3nt: TGCGCCAGCAGCTGGGGAGGGGACACAGATACGCAGTATTTT

v_gene: TRBV19
d_gene: .
abundance: .
j_gene: TRBJ1-5
CDR3aa: CASRRERGNQPQHF
CDR3nt: TGTGCCAGTCGGCGGGAGAGGGGCAATCAGCCCCAGCATTTT

v_gene: TRBV6-2/TRBV6-3
d_gene: .
abundance: .
j_gene: TRBJ1-2
CDR3aa: CASSFREGFGYTF
CDR3nt: TGTGCCAGCAGTTTCCGGGAGGGTTTTGGCTACACCTTC

v_gene: TRBV9
d_gene: .
abundance: .
j_gene: TRBJ2-5
CDR3aa: CASSDSVGTQYF
CDR3nt: TGTGCCAGCAGTGACAGTGTCGGGACCCAGTACTTC

v_gene: TRBV5-6
d_gene: .
abundance: .
j_gene: TRBJ2-7
CDR3aa: CASSYGLSYEQYF
CDR3nt: TGTGCCAGCAGCTATGGGCTCTCCTACGAGCAGTACTTC

v_gene: TRBV21-1
d_gene: .
abundance: .
j_gene: TRBJ1-1
CDR3aa: CASRFIRTEAFF
CDR3nt: TGTGCCAGCAGGTTCATTCGCACTGAAGCTTTCTTT

v_gene: TRBV6-6
d_gene: .
abundance: .
j_gene: TRBJ2-2
CDR3aa: CASSYSSYGSGELFF
CDR3nt: TGTGCCAGCAGTTACTCGAGTTACGGGTCCGGGGAGCTGTTTTTT

v_gene: TRBV3-1/TRBV3-2
d_gene: TRBD1
abundance: .
j_gene: TRBJ1-6
CDR3aa: CASSQEGGSSPLHF
CDR3nt: TGTGCCAGCAGCCAAGAAGGGGGCTCGTCACCCCTCCACTTT

v_gene: TRBV25-1
d_gene: .
abundance: once
j_gene: TRBJ2-7
CDR3aa: CASSVLYEQYF
CDR3nt: TGTGCCAGCAGTGTGTTATACGAGCAGTACTTC

v_gene: TRBV9
d_gene: TRBD1
abundance: medium-sized
j_gene: TRBJ2-7
CDR3aa: CASSAGQGGRAYEQYF
CDR3nt: TGTGCCAGCAGCGCAGGACAGGGTGGAAGAGCCTACGAGCAGTACTTC

v_gene: TRBV9
d_gene: .
abundance: .
j_gene: TRBJ1-3
CDR3aa: CASSVLAEDTIYF
CDR3nt: TGTGCCAGCAGCGTACTGGCTGAGGACACCATATATTTT

v_gene: TRBV4-3
d_gene: .
abundance: .
j_gene: TRBJ2-1
CDR3aa: CASSQDLGSTAEQFF
CDR3nt: TGCGCCAGCAGCCAAGATCTGGGCTCGACTGCCGAGCAGTTCTTC

v_gene: TRBV12-3/TRBV12-4
d_gene: .
abundance: .
j_gene: TRBJ1-2
CDR3aa: CASSTGGYGYTF
CDR3nt: TGTGCCAGCAGCACCGGGGGTTATGGCTACACCTTC

v_gene: TRBV10-3
d_gene: .
abundance: .
j_gene: TRBJ2-3
CDR3aa: CAISESTHSTDTQYF
CDR3nt: TGTGCCATCAGTGAATCCACACATAGCACAGATACGCAGTATTTT

v_gene: TRBV19
d_gene: .
abundance: .
j_gene: TRBJ2-7
CDR3aa: CASSIPGGGSYEQYF
CDR3nt: TGTGCCAGTAGTATTCCAGGGGGAGGTTCCTACGAGCAGTACTTC

v_gene: TRBV7-2
d_gene: TRBD1
abundance: .
j_gene: TRBJ1-5
CDR3aa: CASSVLSGQGPQHF
CDR3nt: TGTGCCAGCAGCGTCTTGTCGGGACAGGGACCCCAGCATTTT

v_gene: TRBV19
d_gene: TRBD1
abundance: .
j_gene: TRBJ2-7
CDR3aa: CASRGGGQGLGEQYF
CDR3nt: TGTGCCAGTAGGGGGGGCGGACAGGGTCTGGGGGAGCAGTACTTC

v_gene: TRBV5-1
d_gene: TRBD1
abundance: .
j_gene: TRBJ2-1
CDR3aa: CASSQTGTVSYNEQFF
CDR3nt: TGCGCCAGCAGCCAAACCGGGACAGTCTCCTACAATGAGCAGTTCTTC

v_gene: TRBV6-5
d_gene: .
abundance: .
j_gene: TRBJ1-5
CDR3aa: CASRQREYSNQPQHF
CDR3nt: TGTGCCAGCAGGCAAAGAGAGTATAGCAATCAGCCCCAGCATTTT

v_gene: TRBV5-1
d_gene: .
abundance: .
j_gene: TRBJ2-7
CDR3aa: CASSLGEGRREQYF
CDR3nt: TGCGCCAGCAGCTTGGGCGAGGGCCGCCGCGAGCAGTACTTC

v_gene: TRBV3-1/TRBV3-2
d_gene: TRBD1
abundance: .
j_gene: TRBJ1-6
CDR3aa: CASSPMTGPNPPLHF
CDR3nt: TGTGCCAGCAGCCCCATGACAGGGCCTAATCCACCCCTCCACTTT

v_gene: TRBV18
d_gene: TRBD1
abundance: .
j_gene: TRBJ2-3
CDR3aa: CASSPTGVSSTDTQYF
CDR3nt: TGTGCCAGCTCACCGACAGGGGTTTCATCCACAGATACGCAGTATTTT

v_gene: TRBV13
d_gene: .
abundance: .
j_gene: TRBJ1-1
CDR3aa: CASSFPRNTEAFF
CDR3nt: TGTGCCAGCAGCTTCCCCCGTAACACTGAAGCTTTCTTT

v_gene: TRBV2
d_gene: .
abundance: .
j_gene: TRBJ2-2
CDR3aa: CASSVLGQISTGELFF
CDR3nt: TGTGCCAGCAGTGTTTTGGGTCAGATCTCCACCGGGGAGCTGTTTTTT

v_gene: TRBV18
d_gene: .
abundance: .
j_gene: TRBJ2-4
CDR3aa: CASSPRSQAFGKNIQYF
CDR3nt: TGTGCCAGCTCACCACGGTCGCAGGCTTTTGGCAAAAACATTCAGTACTTC

v_gene: TRBV19
d_gene: TRBD1
abundance: .
j_gene: TRBJ1-5
CDR3aa: CASSRWGQGEQPQHF
CDR3nt: TGTGCCAGTAGTAGGTGGGGACAGGGTGAACAGCCCCAGCATTTT

v_gene: TRBV2
d_gene: .
abundance: .
j_gene: TRBJ1-1
CDR3aa: CASSKGMDTEAFF
CDR3nt: TGTGCCAGCAGTAAAGGGATGGACACTGAAGCTTTCTTT

v_gene: TRBV19
d_gene: .
abundance: .
j_gene: TRBJ2-2
CDR3aa: CASSIEGQGTGELFF
CDR3nt: TGTGCCAGTAGTATAGAAGGCCAGGGGACCGGGGAGCTGTTTTTT

v_gene: TRBV4-3
d_gene: TRBD2
abundance: .
j_gene: TRBJ2-1
CDR3aa: CASSHGLADDNEQFF
CDR3nt: TGCGCCAGCAGCCATGGACTAGCGGACGACAATGAGCAGTTCTTC

v_gene: TRBV9
d_gene: .
abundance: .
j_gene: TRBJ1-2
CDR3aa: CASSVEDSLNYGYTF
CDR3nt: TGTGCCAGCAGCGTAGAGGACAGCCTTAACTATGGCTACACCTTC

v_gene: TRBV6-5
d_gene: .
abundance: .
j_gene: TRBJ2-1
CDR3aa: CASSYWGGLVDEQFF
CDR3nt: TGTGCCAGCAGTTACTGGGGGGGCCTGGTGGATGAGCAGTTCTTC

v_gene: TRBV18
d_gene: .
abundance: .
j_gene: TRBJ1-5
CDR3aa: CASSPIRGDQPQHF
CDR3nt: TGTGCCAGCTCACCAATACGGGGAGATCAGCCCCAGCATTTT

v_gene: TRBV7-3
d_gene: .
abundance: .
j_gene: TRBJ2-3
CDR3aa: CASSLTQAGGDTQYF
CDR3nt: TGTGCCAGCAGCTTAACGCAAGCCGGGGGAGATACGCAGTATTTT

v_gene: TRBV7-9
d_gene: .
abundance: .
j_gene: TRBJ1-3
CDR3aa: CASSSGRGSTGNTIYF
CDR3nt: TGTGCCAGCAGCTCTGGAAGGGGTTCAACTGGAAACACCATATATTTT

v_gene: TRBV4-1
d_gene: TRBD1
abundance: .
j_gene: TRBJ1-2
CDR3aa: CASSQHRDRAYGYTF
CDR3nt: TGCGCCAGCAGCCAACACCGGGACAGGGCCTATGGCTACACCTTC

v_gene: TRBV7-9
d_gene: .
abundance: .
j_gene: TRBJ1-1
CDR3aa: CASSFADTEAFF
CDR3nt: TGTGCCAGCAGCTTTGCGGACACTGAAGCTTTCTTT

v_gene: TRBV7-8
d_gene: .
abundance: few
j_gene: TRBJ1-6
CDR3aa: CASSPRRAGNSPLHF
CDR3nt: TGTGCCAGCAGCCCACGGAGGGCAGGGAATTCACCCCTCCACTTT

v_gene: TRBV6-4
d_gene: .
abundance: .
j_gene: TRBJ1-1
CDR3aa: CARTSTAPHTEAFF
CDR3nt: TGTGCCAGGACTTCGACAGCTCCTCACACTGAAGCTTTCTTT

v_gene: TRBV18
d_gene: .
abundance: few
j_gene: TRBJ1-1
CDR3aa: CASSPDMVNTEAFF
CDR3nt: TGTGCCAGCTCACCGGATATGGTTAACACTGAAGCTTTCTTT

v_gene: TRBV30
d_gene: TRBD1
abundance: .
j_gene: TRBJ1-4
CDR3aa: CAWDPGQRNEKLFF
CDR3nt: TGTGCCTGGGATCCGGGACAGCGTAATGAAAAACTGTTTTTT

v_gene: TRBV5-6
d_gene: .
abundance: .
j_gene: TRBJ1-4
CDR3aa: CASTQLGGGSEKLFF
CDR3nt: TGTGCCAGCACCCAACTCGGGGGGGGGAGTGAAAAACTGTTTTTT

v_gene: TRBV6-6
d_gene: TRBD1
abundance: .
j_gene: TRBJ2-4
CDR3aa: CASRETGAKNIQYF
CDR3nt: TGTGCCAGTAGGGAGACAGGGGCCAAAAACATTCAGTACTTC

v_gene: TRBV19
d_gene: TRBD2
abundance: .
j_gene: TRBJ2-1
CDR3aa: CASSPEGTSGGFLEQFF
CDR3nt: TGTGCCAGTAGTCCTGAAGGGACTAGCGGGGGATTTCTAGAGCAGTTCTTC

v_gene: TRBV3-1/TRBV3-2
d_gene: .
abundance: .
j_gene: TRBJ2-2
CDR3aa: CASSPWDGPELFF
CDR3nt: TGTGCCAGCAGCCCCTGGGACGGACCTGAGCTGTTTTTT

v_gene: TRBV7-2
d_gene: TRBD1
abundance: .
j_gene: TRBJ1-6
CDR3aa: CASSPRRQGRNSPLHF
CDR3nt: TGTGCCAGCAGCCCCCGTCGACAGGGAAGAAATTCACCCCTCCACTTT

v_gene: TRBV4-1
d_gene: TRBD2
abundance: .
j_gene: TRBJ2-1
CDR3aa: CASSQIGLAGGRSYNEQFF
CDR3nt: TGCGCCAGCAGCCAGATTGGACTAGCGGGGGGGCGATCCTACAATGAGCAGTTCTTC

v_gene: TRBV9
d_gene: TRBD1
abundance: .
j_gene: TRBJ1-4
CDR3aa: CASSPAQGGEKLFF
CDR3nt: TGTGCCAGCAGCCCCGCGCAGGGGGGGGAAAAACTGTTTTTT

v_gene: TRBV7-2
d_gene: .
abundance: .
j_gene: TRBJ1-6
CDR3aa: CASSRGPTGSPLHF
CDR3nt: TGTGCCAGCAGCCGCGGCCCTACGGGTTCACCCCTCCACTTT